Listed below are T cell receptor beta chains from one sample, sequenced in a study of T cells after yellow fever vaccination. Each CDR3 protein is one row after TCRdb ran MiXCR on the 5' RACE reads. The repertoire holds 280,000 or so distinct CDR3 sequences, 8.5% to 10% seen once, with about 3% in the top ten. The material was CD4+ T cells sorted from PBMCs, obtained 5 days after the yellow fever booster vaccination. Source of these receptors: a man between 18 and 35 years old who received the YFV17D yellow fever vaccine. CDR3s leave out the opening cysteine and the closing phenylalanine or tryptophan. The order of the fields is CDR3 length, V gene, clone size, J gene, CDR3 protein. Expanded clones get a size class; other rows say once, few or many, or leave the size out.

>10|TRBV12-3/TRBV12-4|few|TRBJ1-1
ASSPAAPGAF
>11|TRBV7-7|many|TRBJ1-3
ASSPSSGNTIY
>14|TRBV7-2|many|TRBJ1-2
ASSSRGATAIGGYT
>11|TRBV7-2|few|TRBJ1-5
ASSSGARQPQH
>12|TRBV5-6|NA|TRBJ2-5
ASSRVQTQETQY
>13|TRBV12-3/TRBV12-4|NA|TRBJ2-2
ASRLRQGDTGELF
>14|TRBV7-8|few|TRBJ1-5
ASSPPTSYSNQPQH
>12|TRBV10-2|few|TRBJ2-5
ASRKGQFQETQY
>11|TRBV4-1|many|TRBJ2-1
ASSSYRDLEQF
>12|TRBV5-4|few|TRBJ2-5
ASSQRYRKETQY
>12|TRBV11-2|NA|TRBJ1-2
ASSLANRGYGYT
>13|TRBV9|few|TRBJ2-1
ASSVGTNSYNEQF
>10|TRBV11-2|NA|TRBJ2-5
ASSWSLETQY
>12|TRBV12-3/TRBV12-4|few|TRBJ1-2
ASRRGTVNYGYT
>12|TRBV19|NA|TRBJ1-1
ATRTGKMNTEAF
>12|TRBV18|few|TRBJ1-2
ASSPSRGLDGYT
>16|TRBV4-1|few|TRBJ2-1
ASSQLDMGLATYNEQF
>12|TRBV7-2|NA|TRBJ2-3
ASSPDRSTNTQY
>11|TRBV29-1|few|TRBJ2-5
SVRRQGGGTQY
>15|TRBV5-1|few|TRBJ1-4
ASSLAGAVGIGEKLF
>12|TRBV24-1|NA|TRBJ2-1
ATAGSRGDNEQF
>12|TRBV5-1|few|TRBJ2-5
ASSLGGIQETQY
>13|TRBV5-1|many|TRBJ1-5
ASSLGQGNNQPQH
>10|TRBV29-1|many|TRBJ1-1
SVVLTGVLPF
>13|TRBV7-2|NA|TRBJ2-2
ASSLRPVGFGELF
>14|TRBV20-1|NA|TRBJ1-1
SVSGGTGTMNTEAF
>14|TRBV18|few|TRBJ1-3
ASSPLDTASGNTIY
>13|TRBV4-1|few|TRBJ2-5
ASSQRTPRGETQY
>14|TRBV7-8|few|TRBJ1-1
ASSLVAGPGGTEAF
>11|TRBV7-2|NA|TRBJ2-3
ASSLVRLNTQY
>11|TRBV29-1|NA|TRBJ1-2
SVGQIVNYGYT
>11|TRBV12-3/TRBV12-4|NA|TRBJ1-2
ASSFSGFYGYT
>15|TRBV24-1|few|TRBJ2-7
ATSDLDRDVGSYEQY
>11|TRBV5-1|few|TRBJ1-6
ASSFDIYSPLH
>13|TRBV5-1|many|TRBJ2-5
ASTPRIPGGETQY